The source of this TCR beta chain is a study of T cells after posttransplantation cyclophosphamide. Study-wide findings and caveats: Recipient CMV seropositivity and CMV reactivation strongly tracked TRB clonality. Skin or GI-infiltrating T cells shared few TRB sequences with blood. Donor CD8+ memory clones often dominated recipient blood repertoires at later times.

The trim removed 1 base at V and 10 bases at J, leaving 6 bases unmatched. The CDR3 is 14 residues long. CDR1 is SGDLS and CDR2 is YYNGEE in the germline V gene. Here immunoSEQ multiplex PCR was the method, and the copy in TCRdb shows in-frame clones only, minus some. The table includes tens of thousands of clones, roughly nine tenths detected once. Worth noting for this clone: The antigen remains unidentified.

The rearrangement links TRBV9 to TRBJ2-1; TRBD1 matches 9 bases. The origin of this receptor is a woman in her 50s in good health and a related stem cell transplant donor. Sequenced input: PBMCs. DNA of the CDR3: TGTGCCAGCAGCGTAAGGGGGGGGACAGGGGAGCAGTTCTTC. Translating it yields CASSVRGGTGEQFF.